Following are 19 T cell receptor beta chains from one sample sequenced in a study of blood T cell repertoires in COVID-19. TCRdb keeps only in-frame clones here, not all; method: immunoSEQ multiplex PCR. The table records 250,000 to 400,000 clones, around 88% of them present only once. The sample comprised peripheral blood. These receptors originate from a woman between 25 and 40 years old with COVID-19, enrolled during active disease.

In its sample, this clone was seen a few times. The chain employs TRBV2 and TRBJ2-1; no firm D call. The CDR3 consists of 10 residues. With 8 bases removed from V and 7 bases from J, the gap between germline ends came to 6 bases. CDR1 is SNHLY and CDR2 is FYNNEI in the germline V gene. The CDR3 nucleotides are TGTGCCAGCGGCTGGAATGAGCAGTTCTTC. Amino acid sequence: CASGWNEQFF.

There are a few counts of this clone. This chain links TRBV7-2 with TRBJ1-1; D uncertain. CDR1 SGHTA and CDR2 FQGNSA come from the germline V gene. CDR3 length equals 14 residues. V lost 2 bases, J lost 0 bases, and 7 bases lay in between. CDR3 DNA: TGTGCCAGCAGCTTATCGAGAGTGAACACTGAAGCTTTCTTT. This sequence encodes CASSLSRVNTEAFF.

This chain links TRBV6-5 with TRBJ1-5; 8 bases agree with TRBD1. CDR3 length: 16 residues. V lost 4 bases and J lost 7; bases outside the gene matches: 12. Germline values: CDR1 MNHEY, CDR2 SVGAGI. CDR3 coding DNA: TGTGCCAGCAGTTTCACCGGGACAGGCGGCCTACAGCCCCAGCATTTT. Translation: CASSFTGTGGLQPQHF.

V gene TRBV5-1 combines with J gene TRBJ1-3, with a weak D call TRBD1 (5 bases). This CDR3 contains 15 residues. V was shortened by 0 bases and J by 2 bases, with 9 bases between the two germline ends. CDR1 and CDR2 from the germline V gene are SGHRS and YFSETQ. The CDR3 region is CASSLEGYAGNTIYF. The CDR3 DNA follows: TGCGCCAGCAGCTTGGAGGGGTACGCTGGAAACACCATATATTTT. Full variable domain (rest looked up from reference TRBV5-1 and TRBJ1-3): KAGVTQTPRYLIKTRGQQVTLSCSPISGHRSVSWYQQTPGQGLQFLFEYFSETQRNKGNFPGRFSGRQFSNSRSEMNVSTLELGDSALYLCASSLEGYAGNTIYFGEGSWLTVV.

The V gene is TRBV19, the J gene TRBJ1-5; 8 positions match TRBD1. This CDR3 has 14 residues. V trimming: 7 bases; J trimming: 7 bases; junction bases outside the gene matches: 9. Per the germline V gene, CDR1 is LNHDA and CDR2 is SQIVND (reference sequence). The CDR3 nucleotides read TGTGCCAGTACGACAGGGGCGGGGTGGCAGCCCCAGCATTTT. Translating it yields CASTTGAGWQPQHF. Complete variable domain (other parts from reference TRBV19 and TRBJ1-5): DGGITQSPKYLFRKEGQNVTLSCEQNLNHDAMYWYRQDPGQGLRLIYYSQIVNDFQKGDIAEGYSVSREKKESFPLTVTSAQKNPTAFYLCASTTGAGWQPQHFGDGTRLSIL.

The CDR3 reads CASSSGRGRWNTEAFF. In DNA, the CDR3 is TGTGCCAGCAGCTCCGGTAGGGGTAGATGGAACACTGAAGCTTTCTTT. The rearrangement links TRBV11-2 to TRBJ1-1; a weak D match, TRBD1 (5 bases). This CDR3 has 16 residues. Trimming shortened V by 4 bases and J by 1 base, and 16 bases separated the two germline ends. CDR1 is SGHAT, CDR2 FQNNGV, per germline. The variable domain in full, with the rest retrieved from reference TRBV11-2 and TRBJ1-1, is EAGVAQSPRYKIIEKRQSVAFWCNPISGHATLYWYQQILGQGPKLLIQFQNNGVVDDSQLPKDRFSAERLKGVDSTLKIQPAKLEDSAVYLCASSSGRGRWNTEAFFGQGTRLTVV.

V and J are TRBV27 and TRBJ2-7, with D maybe TRBD2 (7 bases). The CDR3 has 15 amino acids. The germline CDR1 and CDR2 sequences are MNHEY and SMNVEV (reference sequence). V gave up 6 bases and J gave up 2 bases, with 17 bases separating them. The CDR3 DNA reads TGTGCCAGCAGCAAGGGCGGGGGCAGTCCCTACGAGCAGTACGTC. The encoded protein is CASSKGGGSPYEQYV.

The chain uses TRBV29-1 and TRBJ1-2; 7 bases match TRBD1. Germline assignment: CDR1 SQVTM and CDR2 ANQGSEA. The J segment lost 8 bases and the V segment lost 0 bases, leaving 12 bases of the junction unmatched. CDR3 length: 15 amino acids. The CDR3 DNA reads as TGCAGCGTTGAAGAGCGGCCAGGGGGATTGCAGGGCTACACCTTC. As protein: CSVEERPGGLQGYTF.

This rearrangement joins TRBV7-2 to TRBJ2-2, with 8 bases fitting TRBD1. V dropped 5 bases and J dropped 3; count of bases not matched to a gene: 11. Germline assignment: CDR1 SGHTA and CDR2 FQGNSA. The length of the CDR3 is 17 residues. CDR3 sequence (DNA): TGTGCCAGCAGCCAGGGGGCGATTGGGCGCCACACCGGGGAGCTGTTTTTT. Amino acids: CASSQGAIGRHTGELFF.

This clone was recorded once. The chain is built from TRBV14 and TRBJ1-1; no clear D gene. The CDR3 length is 13 residues. V lost 3 bases to trimming and J lost 3 bases, with 8 bases between them. CDR1 is SGHDN, CDR2 FVKESK, per germline. CDR3 protein: CASSHQQDTEAFF. The CDR3 bases are TGTGCCAGCAGCCACCAACAAGACACTGAAGCTTTCTTT.

The rearrangement joins TRBV5-6 to TRBJ2-6; D is possibly TRBD2 (5 bases). Germline lookup yields CDR1 SGHDT and CDR2 YYEEEE. There are 15 residues in the CDR3. The ends were cut back, 4 bases at V and 1 base at J, with 9 bases in the middle. CDR3 region: CASSRLNSGANVLTF. The CDR3 DNA sequence: TGTGCCAGCAGCCGACTAAATTCTGGGGCCAACGTCCTGACTTTC.

This clone was seen a single time. The genes are TRBV4-3 and TRBJ2-2, with D hard to call. Germline CDR1 LGHNA, CDR2 YSLEER. Trimming stripped 0 bases from V and 4 bases from J, with 9 bases between. The CDR3 extends over 15 amino acids. The CDR3 DNA is TGCGCCAGCAGCCAAGATAGTTTTACCACCGGGGAGCTGTTTTTT. Its translation: CASSQDSFTTGELFF.

A few counts support this clone. The chain recombines TRBV6-6 with TRBJ2-7, with TRBD1 identical over 7 bases. Losses at the gene ends were 5 bases for V and 3 bases for J; bases not matched to a gene: 4. Germline-derived CDR1 and CDR2 are MNHNY and SVGAGI (reference sequence). CDR3 size: 13 residues. This CDR3 reads CASSRDSHYEQYV. The CDR3, as DNA: TGTGCCAGCAGTAGGGACAGCCACTACGAGCAGTACGTC.

DNA for the CDR3: TGCGCCAGCCGAGCCTTCCAGCTGGGTTGGGGGCCGGAGACCCAGTACTTC. Translation gives CASRAFQLGWGPETQYF. This chain links TRBV5-1 with TRBJ2-5; D is possibly TRBD1 (6 bases). The V and J ends lost 7 bases and 5 bases respectively, with 27 bases between them. The germline V gene has CDR1 SGHRS and CDR2 YFSETQ. This CDR3 has 17 amino acids. Variable domain in full (rest from reference TRBV5-1 and TRBJ2-5): KAGVTQTPRYLIKTRGQQVTLSCSPISGHRSVSWYQQTPGQGLQFLFEYFSETQRNKGNFPGRFSGRQFSNSRSEMNVSTLELGDSALYLCASRAFQLGWGPETQYFGPGTRLLVL.

The rearrangement links TRBV7-2 to TRBJ2-2, with 7 bases identical to TRBD1. Trimming removed 4 bases from V and 3 bases from J; junction bases left unmatched: 5. CDR1 is SGHTA, CDR2 FQGNSA, per germline. The CDR3 covers 15 residues. The CDR3 DNA sequence: TGTGCCAGCAGCTCCGGACAGGCGTACACCGGGGAGCTGTTTTTT. Its protein product is CASSSGQAYTGELFF.

The J gene is TRBJ2-3, the V gene TRBV6-4, with 9 bases lining up with TRBD2. Germline values: CDR1 MRHNA, CDR2 SNTAGT. The CDR3 is made up of 15 amino acids. After removal of 5 bases from V and 4 bases from J, the junction contained 7 bases not matched to a gene. The CDR3: CASSPGTSIADTQYF. CDR3 DNA sequence: TGTGCCAGCAGTCCCGGGACTAGCATCGCAGATACGCAGTATTTT.

The chain carries TRBV4-2 and TRBJ1-3; 8 nucleotides align to TRBD1. This CDR3 has 22 residues. CDR1 is LGHNA, CDR2 YNFKEQ, per germline. Trimming cost V 4 bases and J 8 bases; bases outside gene matches: 31. The CDR3 here is CASSPPGGAMSPAALRRDTIYF. The CDR3, as DNA: TGTGCCAGCAGCCCACCAGGGGGCGCAATGAGTCCCGCTGCACTCCGTCGGGACACCATATATTTT.

The rearrangement uses TRBV11-3 and TRBJ2-1; tentatively, D is TRBD2 (5 bases). Germline values: CDR1 SGHNT, CDR2 YENEEA. Between the trimmed V and J ends, which lost 2 bases and 6 bases, there was a span of 14 bases. The CDR3 is 15 amino acids. Here the CDR3 reads CASSLPASRGNEQFF. Here the CDR3 DNA reads TGTGCCAGCAGCTTACCCGCCTCCCGGGGCAATGAGCAGTTCTTC.

This clone has only one observation. The V call is TRBV3-1 (or the pseudogene TRBV3-2), the J call TRBJ1-2; D perhaps matches TRBD1 (6 bases). The CDR3 runs to 16 residues. Germline V gene lookup returns CDR1 LGHDT and CDR2 YNNKEL (reference sequence). The V end was cut by 3 bases, the J end by 2 bases, with 16 bases between. CDR3 DNA: TGTGCCAGCAGCCACCTACAGGGAAGACCCAACTATGGCTACACCTTC. Protein: CASSHLQGRPNYGYTF.